This T cell receptor (beta chain) emerged from a study of sequential checkpoint blockade in melanoma. Sample treatment: randomized to nivolumab then ipilimumab (arm A) or the reverse (arm B). Clones were sequenced by immunoSEQ multiplex PCR, and TCRdb holds only the in-frame ones, with some missing. The sample records fewer than 15,000 clones, 77% being singletons. V dropped 2 bases and J dropped 0 bases, with 7 bases sitting between them. Looked up from germline, CDR1 is KGHSH and CDR2 is LQKENI. CDR3 size: 14 residues. J is TRBJ2-5 and V is TRBV18; tentatively, D is TRBD2 (5 bases). Source: CD8+ T cells sorted from blood (inferred from file names), taken from a patient given nivolumab and ipilimumab in sequence. The clonotype originates from a human donor with melanoma. CDR3 coding DNA: TGTGCCAGCTCACCATGGCGGGACCAAGAGACCCAGTACTTC. This codes for CASSPWRDQETQYF.